This is a list of T cell receptor beta chains from one sample in a study of T cells after yellow fever vaccination. TCRdb re-analysed the 5' RACE reads in MiXCR, keeping a single row per CDR3 protein. The data hold about 160,000 distinct CDR3 sequences, with 6% to 7.5% observed a single time. The specimen was CD4+ T cells sorted from PBMCs, collected more than 4 days after the first yellow fever vaccination. All receptors derive from a man aged 18 to 30 who received the YFV17D yellow fever vaccine. The CDR3 runs from the conserved cysteine through the conserved F or W. Each record gives: D gene, clone size, J gene, V gene, CDR3 DNA, CDR3 protein. The D gene is left open where the match is weak. Not all rows give a size; the values are once, few, many and, for expanded clones, a class.

d_call: -; clone_size: many; j_call: TRBJ1-6; v_call: TRBV12-3/TRBV12-4; cdr3_nt: TGTGCCAGCAGTCCCCGGGGGGGCGGGGGCAATAATTCACCCCTCCACTTT; cdr3_aa: CASSPRGGGGNNSPLHF
d_call: TRBD1; clone_size: few; j_call: TRBJ1-5; v_call: TRBV4-1; cdr3_nt: TGCGCCCGCCTAGGGGGCCCGGGACAGGGGGTATTTCAGCCCCAGCATTTT; cdr3_aa: CARLGGPGQGVFQPQHF
d_call: TRBD2; clone_size: -; j_call: TRBJ2-1; v_call: TRBV15; cdr3_nt: TGTGCCACCAGCAGAGATCTAGCGGAGTACAATGAGCAGTTCTTC; cdr3_aa: CATSRDLAEYNEQFF
d_call: -; clone_size: few; j_call: TRBJ1-5; v_call: TRBV19; cdr3_nt: TGTGCCAGGAGCTTTAGCAATCAGCCCCAGCATTTT; cdr3_aa: CARSFSNQPQHF
d_call: TRBD1; clone_size: few; j_call: TRBJ2-5; v_call: TRBV12-3/TRBV12-4; cdr3_nt: TGTGCCAGCAGTTCGACGACAGGGGGCCAAGAGACCCAGTACTTC; cdr3_aa: CASSSTTGGQETQYF
d_call: TRBD1; clone_size: few; j_call: TRBJ2-7; v_call: TRBV7-2; cdr3_nt: TGTGCCAGCAGCTTGGGGACAGGGAAAGGTTACGAGCAGTACTTC; cdr3_aa: CASSLGTGKGYEQYF
d_call: -; clone_size: many; j_call: TRBJ1-1; v_call: TRBV14; cdr3_nt: TGTGCCAGCAGCCAGCAACACTTGAACACTGAAGCTTTCTTT; cdr3_aa: CASSQQHLNTEAFF
d_call: TRBD2; clone_size: many; j_call: TRBJ2-1; v_call: TRBV7-2; cdr3_nt: TGTGCCAGCAACCTAGCGGGGGGGCCGGGGAATGAGCAGTTCTTC; cdr3_aa: CASNLAGGPGNEQFF
d_call: TRBD1; clone_size: few; j_call: TRBJ1-2; v_call: TRBV20-1; cdr3_nt: TGCAGTGCGCTAGGGGGCGCGGGCGGCTACACCTTC; cdr3_aa: CSALGGAGGYTF
d_call: -; clone_size: many; j_call: TRBJ2-1; v_call: TRBV10-2; cdr3_nt: TGCGCCAGCAGGAGAGGGGGGGCCCATGAGCAGTTCTTC; cdr3_aa: CASRRGGAHEQFF
d_call: -; clone_size: many; j_call: TRBJ1-2; v_call: TRBV4-2; cdr3_nt: TGTGCCAGCAGCCAGGGGGGCTTCTATGGCTACACCTTC; cdr3_aa: CASSQGGFYGYTF
d_call: -; clone_size: many; j_call: TRBJ2-1; v_call: TRBV6-2/TRBV6-3; cdr3_nt: TGTGCCAGCAGCCCGGACAGACTTCTCTCCTACAATGAGCAGTTCTTC; cdr3_aa: CASSPDRLLSYNEQFF
d_call: TRBD2; clone_size: many; j_call: TRBJ2-2; v_call: TRBV6-1; cdr3_nt: TGTGCCAGCAACAGCGGGGGCGCGAACACCGGGGAGCTGTTTTTT; cdr3_aa: CASNSGGANTGELFF
d_call: -; clone_size: -; j_call: TRBJ2-1; v_call: TRBV20-1; cdr3_nt: TGCAGTGCTAGAAGCCGGACTATCTACAATGAGCAGTTCTTC; cdr3_aa: CSARSRTIYNEQFF
d_call: TRBD1; clone_size: -; j_call: TRBJ1-1; v_call: TRBV29-1; cdr3_nt: TGCAGCGTCGGGACAGGGGCAGGTGAAGCTTTCTTT; cdr3_aa: CSVGTGAGEAFF
d_call: -; clone_size: many; j_call: TRBJ2-3; v_call: TRBV10-3; cdr3_nt: TGTGCCATCAGTGATATACTCGGAGATACGCAGTATTTT; cdr3_aa: CAISDILGDTQYF
d_call: -; clone_size: -; j_call: TRBJ1-2; v_call: TRBV25-1; cdr3_nt: TGTGCCAGCAGTGACAGAACGAGGAACTATGGCTACACCTTC; cdr3_aa: CASSDRTRNYGYTF
d_call: TRBD1; clone_size: many; j_call: TRBJ2-1; v_call: TRBV12-3/TRBV12-4; cdr3_nt: TGTGCCAGCAGCCCCGGGACAGGGGGTAGCTATGAGCAGTTCTTC; cdr3_aa: CASSPGTGGSYEQFF
d_call: -; clone_size: many; j_call: TRBJ2-5; v_call: TRBV4-3; cdr3_nt: TGCGCCAGCAGCCAAGATTTCTTCGGCGTGGAGACCCAGTACTTC; cdr3_aa: CASSQDFFGVETQYF
d_call: -; clone_size: many; j_call: TRBJ2-7; v_call: TRBV20-1; cdr3_nt: TGCAGTGCTAGAGATCAAGGGAGAACGATCTACGAGCAGTACTTC; cdr3_aa: CSARDQGRTIYEQYF
d_call: TRBD1; clone_size: few; j_call: TRBJ1-1; v_call: TRBV7-9; cdr3_nt: TGTGCCAGCAGCCTGAATACAGGGGGAAGGGCTGAAGCTTTCTTT; cdr3_aa: CASSLNTGGRAEAFF
d_call: -; clone_size: many; j_call: TRBJ2-3; v_call: TRBV6-2/TRBV6-3; cdr3_nt: TGTGCCAGCAGCACTTCTTCAGATACGCAGTATTTT; cdr3_aa: CASSTSSDTQYF
d_call: TRBD1; clone_size: -; j_call: TRBJ2-7; v_call: TRBV13; cdr3_nt: TGTGCCAACCGACCGGGACAGGCGACCTACGAGCAGTACTTC; cdr3_aa: CANRPGQATYEQYF
d_call: TRBD1; clone_size: few; j_call: TRBJ1-1; v_call: TRBV7-2; cdr3_nt: TGTGCCAGCAGCAAGGACAGGTCGAGGACTGAAGCTTTCTTT; cdr3_aa: CASSKDRSRTEAFF
d_call: -; clone_size: few; j_call: TRBJ1-2; v_call: TRBV6-5; cdr3_nt: TGTGCCAGCAGTTACTCGAGGGGGGCAGGGGGCTACACCTTC; cdr3_aa: CASSYSRGAGGYTF
d_call: TRBD2; clone_size: many; j_call: TRBJ2-3; v_call: TRBV20-1; cdr3_nt: TGCAGTGCTAGAGTACTAGCGGGGTATAGCACAGATACGCAGTATTTT; cdr3_aa: CSARVLAGYSTDTQYF
d_call: TRBD1; clone_size: few; j_call: TRBJ2-3; v_call: TRBV7-2; cdr3_nt: TGTGCCAGCAGTGGGGCTCGGACAGGGCCTTCACGCGGAACAGATACGCAGTATTTT; cdr3_aa: CASSGARTGPSRGTDTQYF
d_call: -; clone_size: many; j_call: TRBJ2-7; v_call: TRBV3-1; cdr3_nt: TGTGCCAGCAGCCAAGGGCTAGGGTACGAGCAGTACTTC; cdr3_aa: CASSQGLGYEQYF
d_call: TRBD1; clone_size: many; j_call: TRBJ2-2; v_call: TRBV19; cdr3_nt: TGTGCCAGTAGTGCCGGGACAGGGGAACGCGGCACCGGGGAGCTGTTTTTT; cdr3_aa: CASSAGTGERGTGELFF
d_call: -; clone_size: many; j_call: TRBJ2-3; v_call: TRBV18; cdr3_nt: TGTGCCAGCGGATGGGGCGACACAGATACGCAGTATTTT; cdr3_aa: CASGWGDTDTQYF
d_call: -; clone_size: many; j_call: TRBJ2-3; v_call: TRBV19; cdr3_nt: TGTGCCAGTAGTATTCCGGGGCCCCCAGTTACGCAGTATTTT; cdr3_aa: CASSIPGPPVTQYF
d_call: -; clone_size: many; j_call: TRBJ1-1; v_call: TRBV12-3/TRBV12-4; cdr3_nt: TGTGCCAGCGCCCTTGGGGGGGCGGCTGAAGCTTTCTTT; cdr3_aa: CASALGGAAEAFF
d_call: TRBD2; clone_size: many; j_call: TRBJ2-1; v_call: TRBV5-1; cdr3_nt: TGCGCCAGCAGCCGGGACCTAGCGGGGTCCTTTGAGCAGTTCTTC; cdr3_aa: CASSRDLAGSFEQFF
d_call: -; clone_size: -; j_call: TRBJ1-6; v_call: TRBV5-1; cdr3_nt: TGCGCCAGCAGCCGCCGGGGCCGGGAAGGGGAATCACCCCTCCACTTT; cdr3_aa: CASSRRGREGESPLHF
d_call: TRBD2; clone_size: few; j_call: TRBJ2-3; v_call: TRBV7-8; cdr3_nt: TGTGCCAGCAGCGCTACCGGGACTAGCGGAGATACGCAGTATTTT; cdr3_aa: CASSATGTSGDTQYF